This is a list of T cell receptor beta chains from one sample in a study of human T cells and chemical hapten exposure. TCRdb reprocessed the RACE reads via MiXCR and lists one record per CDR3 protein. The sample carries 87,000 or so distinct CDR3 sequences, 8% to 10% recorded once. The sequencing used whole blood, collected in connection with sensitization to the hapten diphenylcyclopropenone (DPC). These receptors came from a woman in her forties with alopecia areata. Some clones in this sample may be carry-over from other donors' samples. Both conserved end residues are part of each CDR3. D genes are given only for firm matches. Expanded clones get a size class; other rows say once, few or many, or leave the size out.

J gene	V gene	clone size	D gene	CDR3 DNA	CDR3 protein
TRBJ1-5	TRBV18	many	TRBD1	TGTGCCAGCTCAGCTACAGGGGGGCAGCCCCAGCATTTT	CASSATGGQPQHF
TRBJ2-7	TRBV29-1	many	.	TGCAGCGTTAGCGAAGGCAGGGGCGTCTACGAGCAGTACTTC	CSVSEGRGVYEQYF
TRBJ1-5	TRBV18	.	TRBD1	TGTGCCAGCTCACCATTCGGACAGGGGAGCAATCAGCCCCAGCATTTT	CASSPFGQGSNQPQHF
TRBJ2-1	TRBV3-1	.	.	TGTGCCGCCCAGGGGTCGGGGTCCTACAATGAGCAGTTCTTC	CAAQGSGSYNEQFF
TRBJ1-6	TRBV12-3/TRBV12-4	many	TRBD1	TGTGCCAGCAGTTTCGAGGACAGGGGGCCCAGCTCCTATAATTCACCCCTCCACTTT	CASSFEDRGPSSYNSPLHF
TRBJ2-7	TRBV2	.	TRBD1	TGTGCCAGCAGGAGGACAGGGGGAAGGCTCGACGAGCAGTACTTC	CASRRTGGRLDEQYF
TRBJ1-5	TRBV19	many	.	TGTGCCAGTAGTATCTCGGGGATCAATCAGCCCCAGCATTTT	CASSISGINQPQHF
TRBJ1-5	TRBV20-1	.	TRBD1	TGCAGTGCTGGACAGGGGAGCAGATATAGCAATCAGCCCCAGCATTTT	CSAGQGSRYSNQPQHF
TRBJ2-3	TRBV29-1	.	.	TGCAGCGTTGCCCGGGCGATCATCACAGATACGCAGTATTTT	CSVARAIITDTQYF
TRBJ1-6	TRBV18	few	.	TGTGCCAGCTCACCCGGCTACACCCATAATTCACCCCTCCACTTT	CASSPGYTHNSPLHF
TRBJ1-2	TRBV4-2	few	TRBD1	TGTGCCAGCAGCCTTTTTTCGGGACAGCCTAACTATGGCTACACCTTC	CASSLFSGQPNYGYTF
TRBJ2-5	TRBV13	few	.	TGTGCCAGCAGCCTCGAAGGCCAAGAGACCCAGTACTTC	CASSLEGQETQYF
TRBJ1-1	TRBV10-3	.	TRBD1	TGTGCCATCAGGCCCGCAGGGGGATTAGAAGCCACTGAAGCTTTCTTT	CAIRPAGGLEATEAFF
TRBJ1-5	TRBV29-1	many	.	TGCAGCGCGGCCCTTTGGGGGGCCCAGCATTTT	CSAALWGAQHF
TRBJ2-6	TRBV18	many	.	TGTGCCAGCTCCCCCTGGGAGCCGAGCTCTGGGGCCAACGTCCTGACTTTC	CASSPWEPSSGANVLTF
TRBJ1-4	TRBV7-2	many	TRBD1	TGTGCCAGCAGTCAACAGGGGGCTGGGGAAAAACTGTTTTTT	CASSQQGAGEKLFF